Below are 3 T cell receptor beta chains sequenced from a single sample in a study of neurological immune-mediated disorders. TCRdb processed the 5' RACE reads anew with MiXCR; each CDR3 protein has one entry. The repertoire holds about 120,000 distinct CDR3 sequences, with more than 2.5% as singletons. Material for sequencing was PBMCs. All receptors derive from a woman in her twenties or thirties with multiple sclerosis.

This clonotype has ten or more counts. V and J are TRBV5-6 and TRBJ1-1, with D uncertain. Germline V CDR1 and CDR2: SGHDT, YYEEEE. The CDR3 runs to 13 residues. Trimming pared 3 bases from V and 7 bases from J, leaving 13 bases between. For the CDR3, the DNA is TGTGCCAGCAGCTACGGGTCGGATTTTGAAGCTTTCTTT. Translation: CASSYGSDFEAFF. The whole variable domain, filled in from reference TRBV5-6 and TRBJ1-1, reads DAGVTQSPTHLIKTRGQQVTLRCSPKSGHDTVSWYQQALGQGPQFIFQYYEEEERQRGNFPDRFSGHQFPNYSSELNVNALLLGDSALYLCASSYGSDFEAFFGQGTRLTVV.

This clonotype was observed at least ten times. The chain couples TRBV29-1 to TRBJ2-1, with 10 bases identical to TRBD2. This CDR3 region has 20 residues. V dropped 0 bases and J dropped 2; count of bases not matched to a gene: 16. Germline values: CDR1 SQVTM, CDR2 ANQGSEA. The CDR3 sequence is CSVEDHGKWRLAGTYNEQFF. The DNA of the CDR3 is TGCAGCGTTGAAGATCACGGAAAATGGAGACTAGCGGGCACCTACAATGAGCAGTTCTTC.

The sample holds a few counts of this clonotype. This rearrangement joins TRBV20-1 to TRBJ1-1, with D unclear. The CDR3 contains 11 residues. Trimming took off 6 bases at V and 1 base at J, with 6 bases between the two ends. Germline CDR1 DFQATT, CDR2 SNEGSKA (reference sequence). The CDR3 is CSATRNTEAFF. DNA of the CDR3: TGCAGTGCCACCCGGAACACTGAAGCTTTCTTT.